A selection of T cell receptor beta chains follows, all from one sample in a study of cytomegalovirus exposure and HLA in healthy donors. Sequencing used immunoSEQ multiplex PCR; TCRdb keeps in-frame clones, though not all of them. The table shows around 94,000 clones, with roughly three fifths occurring only once. Sequencing was done on a sample of PBMCs. The receptors come from a human donor in good health. CDR3s include the opening cysteine and the closing phenylalanine or tryptophan. The size of a clone is reported for some rows only, either as once, few or many, or as a class for expanded clones.

j_call v_call clone_size cdr3_aa
TRBJ1-5 TRBV28 . CASRGTHGNQPQHF
TRBJ2-7 TRBV7-6 . CAIGGLMGHEQYF
TRBJ1-1 TRBV19 . CASSPGTAGRGNTEAFF
TRBJ2-7 TRBV9 . CASSVGAGGYEQYF
TRBJ2-3 TRBV18 . CASSPIMAETDTQYF
TRBJ1-4 TRBV5-1 . CASSLTPVEKLFF
TRBJ2-1 TRBV9 . CASSYSGTRGIYNEQFF
. TRBV10-3 . CAISSPPGGQTYEQYF
TRBJ1-1 TRBV5-6 few CASSLTSGGEAFF
TRBJ2-1 TRBV27 . CASSLASGTSGNNEQFF
TRBJ2-7 TRBV29-1 . CSVEGRSGGAEQYF
TRBJ1-5 TRBV15 few CATSRPGGLQPQHF